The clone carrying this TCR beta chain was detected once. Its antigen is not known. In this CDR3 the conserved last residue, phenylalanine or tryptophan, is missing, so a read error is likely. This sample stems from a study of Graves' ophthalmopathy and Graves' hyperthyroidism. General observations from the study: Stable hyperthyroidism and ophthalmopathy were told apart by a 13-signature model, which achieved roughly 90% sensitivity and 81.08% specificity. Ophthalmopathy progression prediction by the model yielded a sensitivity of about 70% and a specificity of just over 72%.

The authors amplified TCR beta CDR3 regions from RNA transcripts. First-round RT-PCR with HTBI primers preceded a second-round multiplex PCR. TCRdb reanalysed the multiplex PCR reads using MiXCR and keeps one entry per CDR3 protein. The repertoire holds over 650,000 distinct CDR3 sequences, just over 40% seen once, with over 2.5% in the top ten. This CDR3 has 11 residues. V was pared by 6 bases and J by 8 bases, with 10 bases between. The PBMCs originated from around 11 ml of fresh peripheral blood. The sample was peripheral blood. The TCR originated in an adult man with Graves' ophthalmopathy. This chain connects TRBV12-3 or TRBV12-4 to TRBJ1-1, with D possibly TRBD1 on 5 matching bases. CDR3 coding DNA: TGTGCCAGCAGCAACGGGGGGGAAGCTTTCCTT. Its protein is CASSNGGEAFL.